This record concerns one TCR beta chain sequence. Its antigen is not identified. The data derive from a study of Ad26.COV2.S vaccination and SARS-CoV-2 variants. The data were produced by immunoSEQ multiplex PCR, yet TCRdb's version contains in-frame clones alone and is incomplete. The sample has over 400,000 clones, 80% to 95% seen once. General study results and limits: The study found similar non-spike TCR breadth in vaccine and placebo recipients.

Treatment here: around 19 received Ad26.COV2.S at low or high dose, single or two shots; about five received placebo; per-sample allocation not given. Sampling occurred on day 63 after the first vaccine or placebo injection. Boston supplied an adult donor aged 18-55 years. In the vaccine, an Ad26 vector expressed the SARS-CoV-2 spike of the Wuhan strain. The source is a person between 18 and 65 years old who received the Ad26.COV2.S COVID-19 vaccine or a placebo. Sequencing was performed on peripheral blood, taken in a trial of Ad26.COV2.S vaccine versus placebo.

CDR3 amino acids: CASSIRDAYTF. The CDR3 DNA follows: TGTGCCAGTAGTATTCGGGACGCCTACACCTTC. The V gene is TRBV19, the J gene TRBJ1-2; TRBD1 is a possible D gene (5 bases). V dropped 3 bases and J dropped 10 bases, with 9 bases sitting between them. The germline V gene has CDR1 LNHDA and CDR2 SQIVND (reference sequence). The CDR3 contains 11 residues.